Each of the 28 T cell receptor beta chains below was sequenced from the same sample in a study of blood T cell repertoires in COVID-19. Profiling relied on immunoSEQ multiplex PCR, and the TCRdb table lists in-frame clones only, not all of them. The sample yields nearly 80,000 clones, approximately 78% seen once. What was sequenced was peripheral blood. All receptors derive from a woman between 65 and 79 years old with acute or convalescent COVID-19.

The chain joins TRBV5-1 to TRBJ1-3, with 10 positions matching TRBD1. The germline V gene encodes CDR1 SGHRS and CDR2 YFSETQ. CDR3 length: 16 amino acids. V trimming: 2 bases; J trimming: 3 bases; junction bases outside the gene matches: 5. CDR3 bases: TGCGCCAGCAGCTTAGACAGGGGGCTTCTTGGAAACACCATATATTTT. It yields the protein CASSLDRGLLGNTIYF.

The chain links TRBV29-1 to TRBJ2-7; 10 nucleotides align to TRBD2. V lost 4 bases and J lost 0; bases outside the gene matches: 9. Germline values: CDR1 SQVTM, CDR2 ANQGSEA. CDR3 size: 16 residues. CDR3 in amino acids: CSVVDRSGRSSYEQYF. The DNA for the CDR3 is TGCAGCGTTGTCGATCGTAGCGGGAGGTCCTCCTACGAGCAGTACTTC.

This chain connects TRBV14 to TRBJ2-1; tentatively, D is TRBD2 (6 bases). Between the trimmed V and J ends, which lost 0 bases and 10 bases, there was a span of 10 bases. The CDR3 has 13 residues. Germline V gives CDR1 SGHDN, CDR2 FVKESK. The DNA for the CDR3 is TGTGCCAGCAGCCAAGATGCGGGAAGGGAGCAGTTCTTC. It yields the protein CASSQDAGREQFF.

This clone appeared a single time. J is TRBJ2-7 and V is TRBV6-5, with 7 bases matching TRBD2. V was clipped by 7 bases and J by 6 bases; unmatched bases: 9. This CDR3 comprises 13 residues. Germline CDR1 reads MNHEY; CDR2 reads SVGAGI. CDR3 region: CASILRGEGEQYF. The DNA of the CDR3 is TGTGCCAGCATCCTTCGCGGGGAGGGCGAGCAGTACTTC.

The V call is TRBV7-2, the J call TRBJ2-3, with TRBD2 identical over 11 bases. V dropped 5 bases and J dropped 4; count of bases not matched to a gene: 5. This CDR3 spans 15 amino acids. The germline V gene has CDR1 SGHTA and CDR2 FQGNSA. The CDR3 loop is CASSPSGRIPDTQYF. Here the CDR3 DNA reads TGTGCCAGCAGCCCTAGCGGGAGGATCCCAGATACGCAGTATTTT.

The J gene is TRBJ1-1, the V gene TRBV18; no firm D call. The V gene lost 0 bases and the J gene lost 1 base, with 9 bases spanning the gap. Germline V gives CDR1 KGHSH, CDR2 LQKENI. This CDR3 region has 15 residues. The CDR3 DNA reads TGTGCCAGCTCACCACCGGCAGGAACGAACACTGAAGCTTTCTTT. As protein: CASSPPAGTNTEAFF.

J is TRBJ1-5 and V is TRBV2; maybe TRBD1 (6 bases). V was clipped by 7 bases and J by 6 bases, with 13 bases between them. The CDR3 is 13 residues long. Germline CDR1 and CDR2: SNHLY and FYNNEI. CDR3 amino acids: CASKGDGIQPQHF. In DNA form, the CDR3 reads TGTGCCAGCAAGGGGGACGGAATTCAGCCCCAGCATTTT.

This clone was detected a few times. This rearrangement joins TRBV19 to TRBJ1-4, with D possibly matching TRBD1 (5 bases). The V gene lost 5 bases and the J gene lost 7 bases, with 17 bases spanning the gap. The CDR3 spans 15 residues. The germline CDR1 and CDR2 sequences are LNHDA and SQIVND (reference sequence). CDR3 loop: CASSSMGLPGEKLFF. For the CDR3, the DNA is TGTGCCAGTAGTTCGATGGGGCTGCCAGGTGAAAAACTGTTTTTT.

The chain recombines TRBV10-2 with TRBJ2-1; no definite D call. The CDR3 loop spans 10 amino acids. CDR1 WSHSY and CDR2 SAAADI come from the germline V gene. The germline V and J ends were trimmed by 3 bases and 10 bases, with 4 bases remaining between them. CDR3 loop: CASSDEEQFF. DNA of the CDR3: TGCGCCAGCAGTGATGAGGAGCAGTTCTTC.

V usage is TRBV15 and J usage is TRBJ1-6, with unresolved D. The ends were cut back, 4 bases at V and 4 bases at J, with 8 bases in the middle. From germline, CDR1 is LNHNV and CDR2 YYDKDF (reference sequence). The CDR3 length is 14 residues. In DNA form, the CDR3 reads TGTGCCACCAGCAACGAGGCTTATAATTCACCCCTCCACTTT. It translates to CATSNEAYNSPLHF.

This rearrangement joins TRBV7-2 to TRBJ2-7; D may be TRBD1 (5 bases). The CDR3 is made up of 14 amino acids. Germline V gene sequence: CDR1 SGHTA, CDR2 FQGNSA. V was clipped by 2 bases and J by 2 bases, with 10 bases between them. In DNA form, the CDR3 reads TGTGCCAGCAGCTTAAGCCCAGGGCCCTACGAGCAGTACTTC. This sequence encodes CASSLSPGPYEQYF.

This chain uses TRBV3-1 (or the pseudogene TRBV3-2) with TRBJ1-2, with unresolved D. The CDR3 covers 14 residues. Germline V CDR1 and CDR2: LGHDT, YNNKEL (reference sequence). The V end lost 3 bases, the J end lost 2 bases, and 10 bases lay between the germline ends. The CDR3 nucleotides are TGTGCCAGCAGCCAGATGTGGCAGAACTATGGCTACACCTTC. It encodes CASSQMWQNYGYTF.

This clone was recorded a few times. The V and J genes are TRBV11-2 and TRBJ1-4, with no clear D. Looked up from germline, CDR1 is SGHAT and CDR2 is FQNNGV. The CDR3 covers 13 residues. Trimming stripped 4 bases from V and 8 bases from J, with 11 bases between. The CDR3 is CASSSSVAEKLFF. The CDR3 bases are TGTGCCAGCAGCTCCTCAGTAGCCGAAAAACTGTTTTTT.

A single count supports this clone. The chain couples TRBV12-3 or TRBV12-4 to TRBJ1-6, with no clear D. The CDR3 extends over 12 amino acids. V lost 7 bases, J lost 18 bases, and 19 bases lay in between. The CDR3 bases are TGTGCCAGCATCATTGCTGCTTCCTATTACCACTTT. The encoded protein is CASIIAASYYHF.

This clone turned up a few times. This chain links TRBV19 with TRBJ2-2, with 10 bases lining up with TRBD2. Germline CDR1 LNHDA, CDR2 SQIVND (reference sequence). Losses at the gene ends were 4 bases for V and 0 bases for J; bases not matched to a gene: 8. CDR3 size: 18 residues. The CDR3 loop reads CASSSPRSGRTNTGELFF. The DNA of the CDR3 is TGTGCCAGTAGTAGCCCGCGTAGCGGGAGGACGAACACCGGGGAGCTGTTTTTT.

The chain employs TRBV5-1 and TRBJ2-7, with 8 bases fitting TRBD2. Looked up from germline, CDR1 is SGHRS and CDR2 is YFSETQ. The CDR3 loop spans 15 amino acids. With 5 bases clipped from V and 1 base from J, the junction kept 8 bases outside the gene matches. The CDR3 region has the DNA TGCGCCAGCAGGGGTCTAGCGGGCCCTTCCTACGAGCAGTACTTC. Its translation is CASRGLAGPSYEQYF.

This CDR3 reads CASSLLLRESIQYF. The CDR3 DNA follows: TGCGCCAGCAGCTTGTTGTTACGCGAAAGCATTCAGTACTTC. The chain has TRBV5-1 and TRBJ2-4; D not certain. The CDR3 has 14 residues. V shed 1 base and J shed 9 bases, with 14 bases lying between them. Looked up from germline, CDR1 is SGHRS and CDR2 is YFSETQ.

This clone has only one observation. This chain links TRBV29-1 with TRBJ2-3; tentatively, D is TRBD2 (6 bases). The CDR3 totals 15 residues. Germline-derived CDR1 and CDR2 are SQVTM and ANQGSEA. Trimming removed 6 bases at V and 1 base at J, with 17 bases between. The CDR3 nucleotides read TGCAGCGTCCCGTCTTTTTGGGGGGGCACAGATACGCAGTATTTT. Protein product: CSVPSFWGGTDTQYF.

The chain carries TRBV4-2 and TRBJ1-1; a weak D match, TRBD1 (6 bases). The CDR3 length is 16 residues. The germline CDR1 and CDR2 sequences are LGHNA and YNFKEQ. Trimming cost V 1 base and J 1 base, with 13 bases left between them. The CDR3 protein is CASSQASSRGNTEAFF. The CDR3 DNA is TGTGCCAGCAGCCAAGCTAGCTCCAGGGGGAACACTGAAGCTTTCTTT.

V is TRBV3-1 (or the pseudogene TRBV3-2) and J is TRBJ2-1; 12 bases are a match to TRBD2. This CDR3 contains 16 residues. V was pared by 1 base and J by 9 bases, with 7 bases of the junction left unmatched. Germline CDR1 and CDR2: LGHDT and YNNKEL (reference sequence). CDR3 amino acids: CASSQGTSGIGGEQFF. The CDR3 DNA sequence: TGTGCCAGCAGCCAAGGGACTAGCGGGATTGGGGGTGAGCAGTTCTTC.

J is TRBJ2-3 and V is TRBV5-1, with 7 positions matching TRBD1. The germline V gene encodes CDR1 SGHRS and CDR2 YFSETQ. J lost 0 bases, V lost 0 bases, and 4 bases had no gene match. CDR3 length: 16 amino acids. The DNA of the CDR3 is TGCGCCAGCAGCTTGGAGGGGGCTAAGAGCACAGATACGCAGTATTTT. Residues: CASSLEGAKSTDTQYF. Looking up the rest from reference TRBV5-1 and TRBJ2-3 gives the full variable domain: KAGVTQTPRYLIKTRGQQVTLSCSPISGHRSVSWYQQTPGQGLQFLFEYFSETQRNKGNFPGRFSGRQFSNSRSEMNVSTLELGDSALYLCASSLEGAKSTDTQYFGPGTRLTVL.

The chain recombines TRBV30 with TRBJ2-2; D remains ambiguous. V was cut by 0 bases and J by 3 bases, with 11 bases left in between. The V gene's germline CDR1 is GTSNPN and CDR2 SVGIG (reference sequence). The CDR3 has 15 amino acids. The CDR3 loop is CAWSVGRVYTGELFF. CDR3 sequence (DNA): TGTGCCTGGAGTGTGGGTCGGGTATACACCGGGGAGCTGTTTTTT.

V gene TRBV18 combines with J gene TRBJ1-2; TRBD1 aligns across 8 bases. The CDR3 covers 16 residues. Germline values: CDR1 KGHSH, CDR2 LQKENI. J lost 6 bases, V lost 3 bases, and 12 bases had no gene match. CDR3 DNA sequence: TGTGCCAGCTCACCTGAGGCAGGGGGCGAGACTGATGGCTACACCTTC. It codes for CASSPEAGGETDGYTF.

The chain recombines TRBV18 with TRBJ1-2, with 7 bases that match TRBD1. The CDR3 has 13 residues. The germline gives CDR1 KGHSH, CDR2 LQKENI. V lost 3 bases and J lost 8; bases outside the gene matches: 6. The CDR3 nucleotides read TGTGCCAGCTCACCGGACAGGACTGCGGGCTACACCTTC. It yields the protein CASSPDRTAGYTF.

Here the CDR3 reads CASRGGQDNEKLFF. The CDR3, as DNA: TGTGCCAGCAGGGGGGGACAGGATAATGAAAAACTGTTTTTT. The rearrangement links TRBV25-1 to TRBJ1-4; 8 bases fit TRBD1. The CDR3 contains 14 residues. The germline gives CDR1 MGHDK, CDR2 SYGVNS. Unmatched junction bases numbered 4, after V lost 6 bases and J lost 4 bases.

For the CDR3, the DNA is TGTGCCAGCAGCTATGACAGGGTAAACTATGGCTACACCTTC. Translating it yields CASSYDRVNYGYTF. V is TRBV6-6 and J is TRBJ1-2; 7 positions match TRBD1. Germline-derived CDR1 and CDR2 are MNHNY and SVGAGI (reference sequence). The length of the CDR3 is 14 residues. The ends lost 6 bases at V and 2 bases at J; junction bases unmatched: 6.

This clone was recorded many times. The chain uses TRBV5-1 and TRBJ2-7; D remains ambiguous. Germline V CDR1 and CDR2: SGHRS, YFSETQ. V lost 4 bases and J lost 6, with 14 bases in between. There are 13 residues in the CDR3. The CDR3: CASSPRSTGEQYF. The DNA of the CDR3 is TGCGCCAGCAGCCCACGGAGTACCGGCGAGCAGTACTTC.

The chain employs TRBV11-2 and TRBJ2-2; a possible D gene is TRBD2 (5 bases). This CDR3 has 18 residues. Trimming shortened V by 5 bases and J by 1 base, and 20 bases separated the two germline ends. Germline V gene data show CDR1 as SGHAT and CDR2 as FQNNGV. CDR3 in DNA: TGTGCCAGCAGCCTCAATCCTGGAGGAGACTTGAACACCGGGGAGCTGTTTTTT. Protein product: CASSLNPGGDLNTGELFF.